This T cell receptor beta chain was identified in a study of blood T cell repertoires in COVID-19. At the level of the study: Italy, Spain and the United States were the sources of the convalescent and acute COVID-19 samples. T cells, B-cell-depleted T cells, or PBMCs supplied cDNA or gDNA.

Germline assignment: CDR1 SGHNT and CDR2 YYREEE (reference sequence). The CDR3 sequence is 14 residues long. V was trimmed by 4 bases and J by 0 bases, leaving 8 bases between them. In the study's own analysis: Cell counts per sample came from amplifying reference gene primers. Clones were read by immunoSEQ multiplex PCR, and TCRdb kept only the in-frame ones, dropping some. V, J and clone size are taken as reported in that table, and D and trimming were inferred from the DNA itself. The table has approximately 52,000 clones, around nine tenths seen once. V usage is TRBV5-4 and J usage is TRBJ1-3; maybe TRBD1 (5 bases). Sequencing was performed on peripheral blood. This TCR was sampled from a man aged 55 to 69 with acute or convalescent COVID-19. CDR3 amino acids: CASSGASSGNTIYF. The CDR3 bases are TGTGCCAGCAGCGGGGCGAGCTCTGGAAACACCATATATTTT.